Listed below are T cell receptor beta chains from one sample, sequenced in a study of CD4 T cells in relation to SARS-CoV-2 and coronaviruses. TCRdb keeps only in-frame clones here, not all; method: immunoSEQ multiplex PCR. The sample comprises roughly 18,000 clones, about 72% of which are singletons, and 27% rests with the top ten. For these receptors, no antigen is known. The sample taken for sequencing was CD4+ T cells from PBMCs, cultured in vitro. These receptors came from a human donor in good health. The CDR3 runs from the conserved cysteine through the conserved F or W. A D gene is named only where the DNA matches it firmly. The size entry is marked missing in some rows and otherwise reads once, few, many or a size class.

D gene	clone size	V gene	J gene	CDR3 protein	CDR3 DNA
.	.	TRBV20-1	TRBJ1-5	CSASRGDQPQHF	TGCAGTGCTAGTAGGGGGGATCAGCCCCAGCATTTT
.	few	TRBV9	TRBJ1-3	CASSNTLGNTIYF	TGTGCCAGCAGCAATACCCTAGGGAACACCATATATTTT
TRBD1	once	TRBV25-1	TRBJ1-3	CASRQTGVNSGNTIYF	TGTGCCAGCAGGCAGACAGGGGTGAACTCTGGAAACACCATATATTTT
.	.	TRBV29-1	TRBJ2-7	CSVVERQGLYGEQYF	TGCAGCGTTGTGGAGAGGCAGGGGTTATATGGCGAGCAGTACTTC
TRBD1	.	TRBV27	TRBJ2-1	CASSGTGSAGGEQFF	TGTGCCAGCAGTGGGACAGGGTCTGCCGGGGGTGAGCAGTTCTTC
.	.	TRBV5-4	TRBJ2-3	CASSPYGSSDTQYF	TGTGCCAGCAGCCCCTACGGCAGTTCAGATACGCAGTATTTT
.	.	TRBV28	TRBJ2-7	CASSLSRQEGYF	TGTGCCAGCAGTTTATCCCGACAGGAAGGGTACTTC
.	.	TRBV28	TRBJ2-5	CASSLDGDQETQYF	TGTGCCAGCAGCCTCGACGGGGACCAAGAGACCCAGTACTTC
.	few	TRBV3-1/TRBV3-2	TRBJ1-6	CASSARSSYNSPLHF	TGTGCCAGCAGTGCCCGGAGCTCCTATAATTCACCCCTCCACTTT
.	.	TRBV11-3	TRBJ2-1	CASSLGGYNEQFF	TGTGCCAGCAGCTTAGGCGGATACAATGAGCAGTTCTTC
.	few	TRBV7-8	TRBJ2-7	CASSLNKGSYEQYF	TGTGCCAGCAGCTTAAATAAGGGATCCTACGAGCAGTACTTC
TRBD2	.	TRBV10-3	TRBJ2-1	CAISESFRLAGNNEQFF	TGTGCCATCAGTGAGTCATTTCGACTAGCGGGGAACAATGAGCAGTTCTTC
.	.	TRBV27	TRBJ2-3	CASSLSWWTDTQYF	TGTGCCAGCAGTTTATCCTGGTGGACAGATACGCAGTATTTT
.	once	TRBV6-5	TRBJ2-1	CASSKLLDAVEQFF	TGTGCCAGCAGTAAATTATTGGACGCCGTTGAGCAGTTCTTC
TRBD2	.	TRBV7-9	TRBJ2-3	CASSYGLAGTDTQYF	TGTGCCAGCAGCTACGGACTAGCGGGAACAGATACGCAGTATTTT
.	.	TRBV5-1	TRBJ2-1	CASWAYNEQFF	TGCGCCAGCTGGGCCTACAATGAGCAGTTCTTC
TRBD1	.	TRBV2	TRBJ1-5	CASSGTGPGRNQPQHF	TGTGCCAGCAGCGGGACAGGGCCCGGGCGTAATCAGCCCCAGCATTTT
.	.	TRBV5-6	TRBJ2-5	CASSLIGGSQETQYF	TGTGCCAGCAGCTTGATCGGAGGGTCCCAAGAGACCCAGTACTTC
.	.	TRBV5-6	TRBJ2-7	CASSRPGFYEQYF	TGTGCCAGCAGCCGTCCAGGGTTCTACGAGCAGTACTTC
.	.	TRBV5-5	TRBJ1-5	CASSWGWRGGQPQHF	TGTGCCAGCAGCTGGGGATGGAGGGGAGGTCAGCCCCAGCATTTT
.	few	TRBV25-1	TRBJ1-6	CASSEPGGSPLHF	TGTGCCAGCAGTGAACCGGGGGGGTCACCCCTCCACTTT
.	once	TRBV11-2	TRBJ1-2	CASNVGARGYTF	TGTGCCAGCAACGTGGGGGCGAGGGGCTACACCTTC
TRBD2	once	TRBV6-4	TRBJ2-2	CGREGRSGELFF	TGTGGCAGGGAGGGCCGAAGCGGGGAGCTGTTTTTT
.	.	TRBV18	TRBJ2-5	CASSGPPAQETQYF	TGTGCCAGCTCAGGACCACCTGCACAAGAGACCCAGTACTTC
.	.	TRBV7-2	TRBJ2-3	CASSSSGLSTDTQYF	TGTGCCAGCAGCTCCTCCGGCCTCAGCACAGATACGCAGTATTTT
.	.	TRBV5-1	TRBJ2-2	CASRGDGGATGELFF	TGCGCCAGCAGAGGGGACGGCGGTGCCACCGGGGAGCTGTTTTTT
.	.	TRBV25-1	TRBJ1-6	CASSAGRGNSPLHF	TGTGCCAGCAGTGCCGGCAGGGGTAATTCACCCCTCCACTTT
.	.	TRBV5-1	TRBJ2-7	CASSLGAGTVYEQYF	TGCGCCAGCAGCTTGGGTGCCGGGACGGTCTACGAGCAGTACTTC
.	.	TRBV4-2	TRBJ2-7	CASSQVRGQKKQYF	TGTGCCAGCAGCCAAGTGCGAGGCCAGAAGAAGCAGTACTTC
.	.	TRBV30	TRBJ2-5	CAWSVQSGRGETQYF	TGTGCCTGGAGTGTACAGTCCGGGAGAGGGGAGACCCAGTACTTC
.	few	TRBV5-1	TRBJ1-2	CASSLDSNYGYTF	TGCGCCAGCAGCTTGGACAGTAACTATGGCTACACCTTC
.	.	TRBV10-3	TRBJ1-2	CAISGGSGDYGYTF	TGTGCCATCAGTGGGGGGTCGGGGGACTATGGCTACACCTTC
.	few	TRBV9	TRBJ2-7	CASSVEPGAYEQYF	TGTGCCAGCAGCGTAGAACCGGGGGCCTACGAGCAGTACTTC
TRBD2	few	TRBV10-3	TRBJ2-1	CAIGGLAGSFDEQFF	TGTGCCATCGGGGGACTAGCGGGAAGTTTTGATGAGCAGTTCTTC
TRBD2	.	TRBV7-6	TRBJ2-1	CASSLGLAGADSNEQFF	TGTGCCAGCAGTCTGGGACTAGCGGGAGCGGATAGCAATGAGCAGTTCTTC
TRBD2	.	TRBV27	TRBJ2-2	CASSYRTRYLSGELFF	TGTGCCAGCAGTTATCGGACTAGATACCTGAGTGGGGAGCTGTTTTTT
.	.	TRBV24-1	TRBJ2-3	CATSDLRDTQYF	TGTGCCACCAGTGATTTACGAGATACGCAGTATTTT
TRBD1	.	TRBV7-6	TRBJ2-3	CASSLSGQGIDTQYF	TGTGCCAGCAGCTTATCGGGACAGGGTATAGATACGCAGTATTTT
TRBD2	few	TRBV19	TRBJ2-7	CASSIDNGLAGANEQYF	TGTGCCAGTAGTATAGACAACGGACTAGCGGGAGCAAATGAGCAGTACTTC
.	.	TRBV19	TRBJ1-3	CASGNRQPGNTIYF	TGTGCCAGTGGAAACCGACAGCCTGGAAACACCATATATTTT
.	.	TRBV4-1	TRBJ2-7	CASSQVEGQAYEQYF	TGCGCCAGCAGCCAAGTGGAGGGGCAGGCCTACGAGCAGTACTTC
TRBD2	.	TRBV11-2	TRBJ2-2	CASSTGGGANTGELFF	TGTGCCAGCAGCACCGGGGGGGGCGCGAACACCGGGGAGCTGTTTTTT
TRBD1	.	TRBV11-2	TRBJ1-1	CASRHRGEGTEAFF	TGTGCCAGCAGGCACAGGGGTGAGGGCACTGAAGCTTTCTTT
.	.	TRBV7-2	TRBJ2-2	CASSLVWGSGERGTGELFF	TGTGCCAGCAGCTTAGTTTGGGGCTCCGGAGAACGGGGTACCGGGGAGCTGTTTTTT
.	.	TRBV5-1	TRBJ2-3	CASSFSGDTSTDTQYF	TGCGCCAGCAGCTTCTCCGGGGACACTAGCACAGATACGCAGTATTTT
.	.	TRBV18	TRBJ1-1	CASSPRGAGTEAFF	TGTGCCAGCTCACCACGGGGTGCGGGAACTGAAGCTTTCTTT
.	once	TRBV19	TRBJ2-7	CASSMTGPYEQYF	TGTGCCAGTAGTATGACAGGCCCCTACGAGCAGTACTTC
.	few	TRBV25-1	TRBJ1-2	CASSELVGGYTF	TGTGCCAGCAGTGAACTCGTTGGCGGCTACACCTTC
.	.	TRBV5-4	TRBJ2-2	CASSDSDTGELFF	TGTGCCAGCAGCGATTCCGACACCGGGGAGCTGTTTTTT
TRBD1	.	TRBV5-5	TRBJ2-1	CASSSGRGLFNEQFF	TGTGCCAGCAGCTCCGGCAGGGGGCTTTTCAATGAGCAGTTCTTC